The clone carrying this TCR beta chain was recorded only once. Its antigen is currently unknown. These data belong to a study of T cell responses to AZD1222 COVID-19 vaccine. Whole-study findings and limits: Following two doses of AZD1222, Spike-specific TCR breadth and depth rose. Donors were largely white British and mainly female; clonal diversity was possibly underestimated. A reported finding is that nearly half of spike-specific TCRs target unmutated variant regions.

Clones were read by immunoSEQ multiplex PCR, and TCRdb kept only the in-frame ones, dropping some. The data contain roughly 180,000 clones, over 80% of them singletons. CDR1 SGHTA and CDR2 FQGNSA come from the germline V gene. The germline V and J ends were trimmed by 5 bases and 0 bases, with 14 bases remaining between them. The CDR3 covers 15 residues. The sequencing used peripheral blood, collected on day 0 of AZD1222 vaccination. V and J are TRBV7-2 and TRBJ2-7; no clear D. The clonotype originates from an adult in good health. This CDR3 reads CASSRLADSSYEQYF. For the CDR3, the DNA is TGTGCCAGCAGCCGTTTAGCTGATAGCTCCTACGAGCAGTACTTC.